This entry lists 16 T cell receptor beta chains sequenced from one sample in a study of T cell repertoires in cytomegalovirus infection. These receptors have no known antigen. TCRdb reprocessed the reads with MiXCR, giving one entry per CDR3 protein. The sample gives approximately 600,000 distinct CDR3 sequences, roughly 43% of which show up once; around 48% is in the top ten. Here the sequenced sample was cultured PBMCs, taken from culture after CMV antigen stimulation. All receptors derive from a human donor in good health (CMV status not recorded). Some clones in this sample may be carry-over from other donors' samples.

This clonotype was picked up many times. The chain employs TRBV7-2 and TRBJ2-1; 10 positions match TRBD2. V was pared by 7 bases and J by 5 bases, with 17 bases of the junction left unmatched. The CDR3 is 18 amino acids. Germline V CDR1 and CDR2: SGHTA, FQGNSA. The DNA for the CDR3 is TGTGCCAGCACCCTGGAGGGTGCCGGACTAGCGGTAAACAATGAGCAGTTCTTC. The encoded protein is CASTLEGAGLAVNNEQFF.

The gene calls are TRBV7-6 and TRBJ2-1; D might be TRBD1 or TRBD2, each matching 5 bases. Germline-derived CDR1 and CDR2 are SGHVS and FNYEAQ. This CDR3 contains 15 residues. Trimming pared 5 bases from V and 5 bases from J, leaving 16 bases between. The CDR3 reads CASSDGWGNNNEQFF. CDR3 bases: TGTGCCAGCAGCGACGGTTGGGGGAACAACAATGAGCAGTTCTTC.

The J gene is TRBJ2-1, the V gene TRBV19; D is tentatively TRBD1 or TRBD2 (5 bases each). The CDR3 is 18 residues long. Trimming pared 0 bases from V and 3 bases from J, leaving 18 bases between. The germline gives CDR1 LNHDA, CDR2 SQIVND (reference sequence). CDR3 residues: CASSIEGPRGDGYNEQFF. CDR3 sequence (DNA): TGTGCCAGTAGTATAGAAGGACCCCGAGGGGACGGCTACAATGAGCAGTTCTTC.

The genes are TRBV7-8 and TRBJ2-7, with unresolved D. Germline V gene lookup returns CDR1 SGHVS and CDR2 FQNEAQ. The CDR3 extends over 14 amino acids. Deletions cut 5 bases from V and 4 bases from J, with 15 bases between. The CDR3 here is CASSHGPGIYEQYF. The CDR3 coding sequence is TGTGCCAGCAGCCACGGGCCTGGTATTTACGAGCAGTACTTC.

This clonotype came up a few times. This sequence joins TRBV7-2 and TRBJ2-1, with D possibly TRBD1 on 6 matching bases. The CDR3 is 17 amino acids. Trimming pared 3 bases from V and 4 bases from J, leaving 19 bases between. Germline assignment: CDR1 SGHTA and CDR2 FQGNSA. CDR3: CASSFPPPGTTYNEQFF. Written as DNA, the CDR3 is TGTGCCAGCAGCTTTCCCCCCCCCGGGACAACTTACAATGAGCAGTTCTTC. The full variable domain, in which reference TRBV7-2 and TRBJ2-1 provide the parts outside the CDR3, is GAGVSQSPSNKVTEKGKDVELRCDPISGHTALYWYRQSLGQGLEFLIYFQGNSAPDKSGLPSDRFSAERTGGSVSTLTIQRTQQEDSAVYLCASSFPPPGTTYNEQFFGPGTRLTVL.

There are a few counts of this clonotype. The chain uses TRBV7-8 and TRBJ1-1; unclear D gene. The CDR3 extends over 16 amino acids. Germline values: CDR1 SGHVS, CDR2 FQNEAQ. V lost 5 bases to trimming and J lost 0 bases, with 16 bases between them. CDR3 loop: CASSGLGGTMNTEAFF. CDR3 sequence (DNA): TGTGCCAGCAGCGGGTTAGGCGGAACTATGAACACTGAAGCTTTCTTT.

This clonotype was counted a few times. CDR3 nucleotides: TGCGCCAGCAGCCAAGATTGGGGGGCGTTTGCTAATGAAAAACTGTTTTTT. Translating it yields CASSQDWGAFANEKLFF. The chain uses TRBV4-3 and TRBJ1-4, with D perhaps TRBD1 (6 bases). Trimming stripped 0 bases from V and 3 bases from J, with 14 bases between. The CDR3 extends over 17 amino acids. Germline V gene sequence: CDR1 LGHNA, CDR2 YSLEER.

This clonotype has a handful of counts. This chain uses TRBV7-2 with TRBJ2-7, with 8 bases fitting TRBD2. Germline values: CDR1 SGHTA, CDR2 FQGNSA. The CDR3 covers 16 residues. J gave up 2 bases and V 2 bases, and 8 bases lay outside the gene matches. The CDR3 DNA reads as TGTGCCAGCAGCTTAAATGGCGGGGGGATGGCCTACGAGCAGTACTTC. Translation: CASSLNGGGMAYEQYF.

The chain has TRBV6-1 and TRBJ2-5; 8 bases are a match to TRBD2. The CDR3 sequence is 14 residues long. Trimming cost V 7 bases and J 1 base; bases outside gene matches: 5. Germline values: CDR1 MNHNS, CDR2 SASEGT. The CDR3 spells CASNIGGAQETQYF. The CDR3 coding sequence is TGTGCCAGCAACATCGGGGGGGCCCAAGAGACCCAGTACTTC.

The chain has TRBV19 and TRBJ2-5; D may be TRBD2 (6 bases). Germline values: CDR1 LNHDA, CDR2 SQIVND (reference sequence). CDR3 size: 16 residues. Trimming cost V 6 bases and J 5 bases, with 22 bases left between them. This chain's CDR3 is CASRGTSAGAEETQYF. The CDR3 nucleotides read TGTGCCAGTAGGGGGACTTCGGCCGGGGCGGAGGAGACCCAGTACTTC.

The rearrangement joins TRBV25-1 to TRBJ2-1; TRBD2 agrees at 9 bases. The trim removed 5 bases at V and 4 bases at J, leaving 6 bases unmatched. This CDR3 contains 15 residues. Germline loops: CDR1 MGHDK, CDR2 SYGVNS. The CDR3 loop is CASSQASGVYNEQFF. The CDR3 bases are TGTGCCAGCAGTCAGGCTAGCGGGGTTTACAATGAGCAGTTCTTC.

This clonotype was observed a few times. This chain links TRBV7-9 with TRBJ2-7; 10 bases align to TRBD1. The CDR3 runs to 14 residues. Per the germline V gene, CDR1 is SEHNR and CDR2 is FQNEAQ (reference sequence). V gave up 7 bases and J gave up 1 base; unmatched junction bases: 4. CDR3 sequence (DNA): TGTGCCAGCACTGACAGGGGGCCTTCCTACGAGCAGTACTTC. The encoded protein is CASTDRGPSYEQYF.

The V and J genes are TRBV20-1 and TRBJ2-2, with D perhaps TRBD1 (5 bases). Germline CDR1 reads DFQATT; CDR2 reads SNEGSKA (reference sequence). V was cut by 0 bases and J by 1 base, with 9 bases left in between. This CDR3 comprises 15 residues. As DNA, the CDR3 is TGCAGTGCTAGAGACCCAGGGCGGAACACCGGGGAGCTGTTTTTT. It yields the protein CSARDPGRNTGELFF.

Only a few counts were recorded for this clonotype. The chain recombines TRBV19 with TRBJ2-7; D unresolved. Germline V gives CDR1 LNHDA, CDR2 SQIVND (reference sequence). The CDR3 is made up of 13 amino acids. V was shortened by 3 bases and J by 6 bases, with 12 bases between the two germline ends. The CDR3 DNA reads as TGTGCCAGTAGTATTGGGATTCGAGCCGAGCAGTACTTC. Amino acid sequence: CASSIGIRAEQYF.

This chain links TRBV5-1 with TRBJ1-5; tentative D call: TRBD1 (6 bases). The length of the CDR3 is 15 residues. Trimming took 0 bases from V and 4 from J, leaving 11 bases between them. The germline V gene has CDR1 SGHRS and CDR2 YFSETQ. DNA of the CDR3: TGCGCCAGCAGCTTGGACATGGGGACAAATCAGCCCCAGCATTTT. It translates to CASSLDMGTNQPQHF.

V usage is TRBV10-3 and J usage is TRBJ1-1, with 7 bases lining up with TRBD1. The J segment lost 4 bases and the V segment lost 4 bases, leaving 3 bases of the junction unmatched. CDR1 and CDR2 from the germline V gene are ENHRY and SYGVKD. The CDR3 is 13 amino acids. As DNA, the CDR3 is TGTGCCATCAGTGTGACAGGGCCCACTGAAGCTTTCTTT. It yields the protein CAISVTGPTEAFF.